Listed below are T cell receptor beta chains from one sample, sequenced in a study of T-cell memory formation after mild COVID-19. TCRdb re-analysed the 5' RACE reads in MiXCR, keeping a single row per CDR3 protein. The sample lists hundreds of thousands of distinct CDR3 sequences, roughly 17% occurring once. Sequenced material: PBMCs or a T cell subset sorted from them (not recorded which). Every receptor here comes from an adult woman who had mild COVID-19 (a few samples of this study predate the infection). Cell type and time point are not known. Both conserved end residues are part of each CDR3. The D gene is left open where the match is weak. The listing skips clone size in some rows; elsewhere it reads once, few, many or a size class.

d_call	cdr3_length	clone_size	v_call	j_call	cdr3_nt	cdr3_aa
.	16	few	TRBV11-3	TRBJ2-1	TGTGCCAGCAGCTTAGGTCCCCGGGTAGCGTACAATGAGCAGTTCTTC	CASSLGPRVAYNEQFF
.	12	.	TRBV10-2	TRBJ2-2	TGCGCCAGCAGTGATTATGGTTGGGAGCTGTTTTTT	CASSDYGWELFF
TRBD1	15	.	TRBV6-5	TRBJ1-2	TGTGCCAGCAGTTACGACGGGGGACAGTCCTATGGCTACACCTTC	CASSYDGGQSYGYTF
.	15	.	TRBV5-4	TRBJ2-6	TGTGCCAGCAGCTTGGCCACGGGTGGGGCCAACGTCCTGACTTTC	CASSLATGGANVLTF
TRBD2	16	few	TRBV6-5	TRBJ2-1	TGTGCCAGCAGCACCAGGGTACTAGCGGTTGACGGTGAGCAGTTCTTC	CASSTRVLAVDGEQFF
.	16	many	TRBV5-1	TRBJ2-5	TGCGCCAGCAGCTTCAATGGGGGGGCTCCCCAAGAGACCCAGTACTTC	CASSFNGGAPQETQYF
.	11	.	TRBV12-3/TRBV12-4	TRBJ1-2	TGTGCCAGCAGAACAGCCTATGGCTACACCTTC	CASRTAYGYTF
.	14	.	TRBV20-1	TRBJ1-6	TGCAGTGCTAGACTCCTAGGGGGGAATTCACCCCTCCACTTT	CSARLLGGNSPLHF
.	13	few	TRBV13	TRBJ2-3	TGTGCCAGCAGCCGGAACAGGGAAGATACGCAGTATTTT	CASSRNREDTQYF
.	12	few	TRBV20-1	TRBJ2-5	TGCAGTGCTAGTGCTAACACAGAGACCCAGTACTTC	CSASANTETQYF
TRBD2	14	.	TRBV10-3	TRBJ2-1	TGTGCCATCAGTGAGGGACTAGCGGACAATGAGCAGTTCTTC	CAISEGLADNEQFF
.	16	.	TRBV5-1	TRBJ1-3	TGCGCCAGCAGCCCGGCATTGGGACGGCAAGGAAACACCATATATTTT	CASSPALGRQGNTIYF
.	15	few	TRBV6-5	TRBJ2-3	TGTGCCAGCGCCAGGGAAGATTCTAGCACAGATACGCAGTATTTT	CASAREDSSTDTQYF
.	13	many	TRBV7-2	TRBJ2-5	TGTGCCAGCAGCTTAGTAAGGGGAGAGACCCAGTACTTC	CASSLVRGETQYF
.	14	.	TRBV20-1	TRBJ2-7	TGCAGTGCTAGAGATAGGAGGGGCACCTACGAGCAGTACTTC	CSARDRRGTYEQYF
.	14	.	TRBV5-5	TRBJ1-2	TGTGCCAGCAGCGCGGCCCTCTTCGAGGGTGGCTACACCTTC	CASSAALFEGGYTF
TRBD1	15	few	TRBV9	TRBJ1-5	TGTGCCAGCAGCGCAGGGGGCTCTGGCAATCAGCCCCAGCATTTT	CASSAGGSGNQPQHF
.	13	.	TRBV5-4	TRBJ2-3	TGTGCCAGCAGACCGACTAGGCGGGCTACGCAGTATTTT	CASRPTRRATQYF
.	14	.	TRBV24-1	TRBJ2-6	TGTGCCACCAGTGCAGGGGCTGGGGCCAACGTCCTGACTTTC	CATSAGAGANVLTF
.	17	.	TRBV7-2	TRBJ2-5	TGTGCCAGCAGTTTCCCCTCGGGACACCAGAAGAGGGAGACCCAGTACTTC	CASSFPSGHQKRETQYF
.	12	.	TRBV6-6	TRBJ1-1	TGTGCCAGCAGTTACCGGGACTCAGACGCTTTCTTT	CASSYRDSDAFF
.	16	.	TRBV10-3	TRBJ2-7	TGTGCCATCAGTGACCCCTCCGGGGGGCCGGCCTACGAGCAGTACTTC	CAISDPSGGPAYEQYF
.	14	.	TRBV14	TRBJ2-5	TGTGCCAGCAGCCACTACAGGGTGCAAGAGACCCAGTACTTC	CASSHYRVQETQYF
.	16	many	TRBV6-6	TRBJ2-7	TGTGCCAGCAGTTACCTCGCCCTGGGGCGCGCCTACGAGCAGTACTTC	CASSYLALGRAYEQYF
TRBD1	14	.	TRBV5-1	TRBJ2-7	TGCGCCAGCAGCTCTGGACAGGGGCACGACGAGCAGTACTTC	CASSSGQGHDEQYF
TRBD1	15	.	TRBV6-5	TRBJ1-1	TGTGCCAGCAGTTATTCGACAGGGATTTTGTCTGAAGCTTTCTTT	CASSYSTGILSEAFF
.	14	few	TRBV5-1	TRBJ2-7	TGCGCCAGCAGCCCGACCGGAGGGGCGCGGGAGCAGTACTTC	CASSPTGGAREQYF
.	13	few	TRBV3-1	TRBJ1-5	TGTGCCAGCAGCCAAGCCCTGTGGGGGCCCCAGCATTTT	CASSQALWGPQHF
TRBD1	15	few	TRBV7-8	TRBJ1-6	TGTGCCAGCAGCTTAGACAGGGGGAATAATTCACCCCTCCACTTT	CASSLDRGNNSPLHF
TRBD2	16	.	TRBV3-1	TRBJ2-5	TGTGCCAGCAGCCAAGATATCAGCGGGAGAGGAGAGACCCAGTACTTC	CASSQDISGRGETQYF
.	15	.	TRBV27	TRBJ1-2	TGTGCCAGCAGTCCCTATGGGGTCGTAGTAGGTGGCTACACCTTC	CASSPYGVVVGGYTF
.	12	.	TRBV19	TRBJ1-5	TGTGCCAGTAGTCCCAACAATCAGCCCCAGCATTTT	CASSPNNQPQHF